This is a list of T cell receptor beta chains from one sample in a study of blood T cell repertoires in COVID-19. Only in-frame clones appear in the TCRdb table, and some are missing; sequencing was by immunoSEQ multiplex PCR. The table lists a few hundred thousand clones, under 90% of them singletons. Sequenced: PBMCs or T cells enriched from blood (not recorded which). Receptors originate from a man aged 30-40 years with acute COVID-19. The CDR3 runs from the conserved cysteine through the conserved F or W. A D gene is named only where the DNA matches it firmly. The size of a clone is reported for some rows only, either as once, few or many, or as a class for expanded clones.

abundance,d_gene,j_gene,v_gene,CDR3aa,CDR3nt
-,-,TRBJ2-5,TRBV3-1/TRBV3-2,CASRRGGNQETQYF,TGTGCCAGCAGAAGGGGCGGGAACCAAGAGACCCAGTACTTC
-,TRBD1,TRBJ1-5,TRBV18,CASSPTGQGNQPQHF,TGTGCCAGCTCACCAACGGGACAGGGCAATCAGCCCCAGCATTTT
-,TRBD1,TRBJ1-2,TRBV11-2,CASSPGDSNYGYTF,TGTGCCAGCAGCCCCGGGGACAGCAACTATGGCTACACCTTC
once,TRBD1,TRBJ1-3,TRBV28,CASSLGQVVRNTIYF,TGTGCCAGCAGTTTAGGACAGGTTGTGCGAAACACCATATATTTT
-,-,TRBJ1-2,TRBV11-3,CASPSPPRGCGYTF,TGTGCCAGCCCCTCCCCCCCCCGGGGTTGTGGCTACACCTTC
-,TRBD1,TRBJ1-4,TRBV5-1,CAISDRGTNEKLFF,TGCGCCATCAGTGACAGGGGCACTAATGAAAAACTGTTTTTT
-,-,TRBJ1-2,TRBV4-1,CASSPRFQADYGYTF,TGCGCCAGCAGCCCAAGGTTTCAGGCCGACTATGGCTACACCTTC
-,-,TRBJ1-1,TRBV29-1,CSVDSLMNTEAFF,TGCAGCGTTGATTCCCTAATGAACACTGAAGCTTTCTTT
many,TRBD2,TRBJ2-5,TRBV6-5,CASRSSGTYQETQYF,TGTGCCAGCAGGTCTAGCGGAACTTATCAAGAGACCCAGTACTTC
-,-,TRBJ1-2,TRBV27,CASLGGLDYGYTF,TGTGCCAGCTTGGGAGGGCTTGACTATGGCTACACCTTC
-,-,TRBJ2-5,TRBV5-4,CASSFREPQETQYF,TGTGCCAGCAGCTTCCGGGAGCCTCAAGAGACCCAGTACTTC
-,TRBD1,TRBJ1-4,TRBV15,CATSAGGQGVEKLFF,TGTGCCACCAGCGCCGGGGGACAGGGAGTCGAAAAACTGTTTTTT
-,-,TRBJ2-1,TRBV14,CASSHLTADNEQFF,TGTGCCAGCAGCCACCTTACAGCAGACAATGAGCAGTTCTTC
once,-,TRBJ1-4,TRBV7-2,CASSLGGGHEKLFF,TGTGCCAGCAGCTTAGGGGGAGGACATGAAAAACTGTTTTTT
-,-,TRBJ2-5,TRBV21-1,CASSKWETSQETQYF,TGTGCCAGCAGCAAATGGGAGACTAGCCAAGAGACCCAGTACTTC
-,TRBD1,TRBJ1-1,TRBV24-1,CATSGTGTGRLTEAFF,TGTGCCACCAGTGGCACCGGGACAGGTCGATTAACTGAAGCTTTCTTT
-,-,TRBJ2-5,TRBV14,CASSPISGEETQYF,TGTGCCAGCAGCCCAATCTCAGGGGAAGAGACCCAGTACTTC
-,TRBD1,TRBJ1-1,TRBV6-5,CASSLPTGGNTEAFF,TGTGCCAGCAGTCTCCCTACAGGGGGTAACACTGAAGCTTTCTTT
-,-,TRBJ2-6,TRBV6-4,CASSDSTSGANVLTF,TGTGCCAGCAGTGACTCGACATCTGGGGCCAACGTCCTGACTTTC
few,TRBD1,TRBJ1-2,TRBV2,CASRAGTAYGYTF,TGTGCCAGCAGGGCCGGGACAGCTTATGGCTACACCTTC
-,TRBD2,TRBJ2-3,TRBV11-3,CASSSIIAGGTNTQYF,TGTGCCAGCAGCTCAATAATAGCGGGAGGCACAAATACGCAGTATTTT
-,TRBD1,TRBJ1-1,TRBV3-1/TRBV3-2,CASSQVLSRGEGTEAFF,TGTGCCAGCAGCCAAGTTTTATCCAGGGGGGAAGGCACTGAAGCTTTCTTT
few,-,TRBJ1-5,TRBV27,CASSTTDSLPQHF,TGTGCCAGCAGTACCACAGACAGTCTGCCCCAGCATTTT
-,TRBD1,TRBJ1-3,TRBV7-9,CASSPGQGQDTIYF,TGTGCCAGCAGCCCCGGACAGGGCCAGGACACCATATATTTT
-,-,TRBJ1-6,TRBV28,CASTLAQNNSPLHF,TGTGCCAGCACCCTGGCACAGAACAATTCACCCCTCCACTTT
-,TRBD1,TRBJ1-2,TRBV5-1,CASSLDRGGYTF,TGCGCCAGCAGCTTGGACAGGGGAGGCTACACCTTC
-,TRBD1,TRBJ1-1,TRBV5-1,CASSLGGKAEAFF,TGCGCCAGCAGCTTAGGGGGCAAGGCTGAAGCTTTCTTT
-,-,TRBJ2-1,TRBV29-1,CSVPTVPGFSYNEQFF,TGCAGCGTTCCAACCGTCCCGGGTTTCTCCTACAATGAGCAGTTCTTC
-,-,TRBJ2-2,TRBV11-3,CASTLRVGAAGELFF,TGTGCCAGCACCCTTAGGGTGGGGGCGGCCGGGGAGCTGTTTTTT
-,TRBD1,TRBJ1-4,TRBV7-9,CASRQGASGEKLFF,TGTGCCAGCAGACAGGGGGCATCTGGAGAAAAACTGTTTTTT
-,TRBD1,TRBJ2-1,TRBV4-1,CASSRYRDSPNEQFF,TGCGCCAGCAGCCGATACCGGGACAGTCCCAATGAGCAGTTCTTC
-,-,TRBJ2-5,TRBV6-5,CASLGQVGLGETQYF,TGTGCCAGCCTGGGGCAGGTCGGTCTGGGGGAGACCCAGTACTTC
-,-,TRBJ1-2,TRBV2,CASGEWYGYTF,TGTGCCAGCGGAGAATGGTATGGCTACACCTTC
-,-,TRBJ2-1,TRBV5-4,CASSFSVLSYNEQFF,TGTGCCAGCAGCTTTAGCGTACTCTCCTACAATGAGCAGTTCTTC
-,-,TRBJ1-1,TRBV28,CASRKWEYEAFF,TGTGCCAGCAGAAAATGGGAGTATGAAGCTTTCTTT
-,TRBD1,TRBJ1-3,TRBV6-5,CASRRRTGGEDTIYF,TGTGCCAGCAGGCGTCGGACAGGGGGAGAGGACACCATATATTTT
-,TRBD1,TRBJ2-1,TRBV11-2,CASSLGAGQGNEQFF,TGTGCCAGCAGCTTAGGGGCGGGACAGGGTAATGAGCAGTTCTTC
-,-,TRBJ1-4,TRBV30,CAWSAVLGSGEKLFF,TGTGCCTGGAGTGCCGTGCTGGGCTCCGGTGAAAAACTGTTTTTT
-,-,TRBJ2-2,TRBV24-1,CATSVQGWAGELFF,TGTGCCACCAGTGTTCAGGGTTGGGCCGGGGAGCTGTTTTTT
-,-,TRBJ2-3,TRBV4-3,CASSQRRTSTDTQYF,TGCGCCAGCAGCCAGCGGAGAACTAGCACAGATACGCAGTATTTT
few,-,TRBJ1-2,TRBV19,CASSRNAGDSNYGYTF,TGTGCCAGTAGTCGAAACGCCGGGGACTCGAACTATGGCTACACCTTC
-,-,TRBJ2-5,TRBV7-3,CASSPLPKMTGQETQYF,TGTGCCAGCAGCCCCCTACCGAAAATGACAGGTCAAGAGACCCAGTACTTC
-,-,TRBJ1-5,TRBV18,CASSQSSTGSASQPQHF,TGTGCCAGCTCACAATCGTCCACGGGGAGCGCTAGCCAGCCCCAGCATTTT
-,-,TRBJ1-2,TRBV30,CAWSVAGGYGYTF,TGTGCCTGGAGTGTGGCCGGGGGCTATGGCTACACCTTC
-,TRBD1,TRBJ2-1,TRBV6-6,CASSISDRAHNEQFF,TGTGCCAGCAGTATATCAGACAGGGCCCACAATGAGCAGTTCTTC
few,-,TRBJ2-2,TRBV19,CASSKGQVTGELFF,TGTGCCAGTAGTAAGGGGCAAGTCACCGGGGAGCTGTTTTTT